The next 25 T cell receptor beta chains were all read from a single sample in a study of Ad26.COV2.S vaccination and SARS-CoV-2 variants. Sequencing was performed with immunoSEQ multiplex PCR; in TCRdb, only in-frame clones are kept and a portion is missing. The top ten clones hold around 3.3% of a sample with about 350,000 clones, roughly 81% of them seen once. Sample treatment: around 19 received Ad26.COV2.S at low or high dose, single or two shots; five or six received placebo; per-sample allocation not given. Specimens were obtained on day 63 following the first vaccine or placebo injection. The material sequenced was peripheral blood, taken in a trial of Ad26.COV2.S vaccine versus placebo. The receptor set was obtained from a person between 18 and 65 years old who received the Ad26.COV2.S COVID-19 vaccine or a placebo.

This sequence joins TRBV29-1 and TRBJ2-5; the D gene could be TRBD1 or TRBD2 (6 bases each). The CDR3 is made up of 13 amino acids. Germline V gives CDR1 SQVTM, CDR2 ANQGSEA. The V end was cut by 7 bases, the J end by 7 bases, with 19 bases between. The CDR3 DNA follows: TGCAGCGCCCTCAGGGGAGAGGGAGGGACCCAGTACTTC. As protein: CSALRGEGGTQYF.

To note about this clone: Different DNA sequences within this sample yield the same CDR3. The V gene is TRBV2, the J gene TRBJ2-3; 10 bases match TRBD2. The CDR3 length is 14 residues. The ends lost 6 bases at V and 0 bases at J; junction bases unmatched: 0. Germline-derived CDR1 and CDR2 are SNHLY and FYNNEI. The CDR3, as DNA: TGTGCCAGCAGGACTAGCGGGAGCACAGATACGCAGTATTTT. This encodes CASRTSGSTDTQYF.

The chain joins TRBV29-1 to TRBJ1-1, with 7 bases that match TRBD1. The CDR3 has 14 amino acids. The V segment lost 3 bases and the J segment 6 bases; nucleotides outside the gene matches: 10. Germline assignment: CDR1 SQVTM and CDR2 ANQGSEA. CDR3 bases: TGCAGCGTTGAGCCACGAACAGGGGTGCCTGAAGCTTTCTTT. As protein: CSVEPRTGVPEAFF.

The chain recombines TRBV6-2 or TRBV6-3 with TRBJ1-4; D remains unclear. Germline CDR1 MNHEY, CDR2 SVGEGT. The CDR3 loop spans 16 amino acids. V was pared by 2 bases and J by 1 base, with 11 bases between. CDR3 nucleotides: TGTGCCAGCAGTTACGCCGGGAAAGGAACTAATGAAAAACTGTTTTTT. As protein: CASSYAGKGTNEKLFF.

This clone has a handful of counts. The chain joins TRBV7-9 to TRBJ2-5; 9 bases line up with TRBD1. This CDR3 spans 14 amino acids. Germline CDR1 SEHNR, CDR2 FQNEAQ (reference sequence). J gave up 4 bases and V 8 bases, and 8 bases lay outside the gene matches. Written as DNA, the CDR3 is TGTGCCAGCTATGAACAGGGGGCGCGAGAGACCCAGTACTTC. It codes for CASYEQGARETQYF. Filled out from reference TRBV7-9 and TRBJ2-5, the complete variable domain reads DTGVSQNPRHKITKRGQNVTFRCDPISEHNRLYWYRQTLGQGPEFLTYFQNEAQLEKSRLLSDRFSAERPKGSFSTLEIQRTEQGDSAMYLCASYEQGARETQYFGPGTRLLVL.

Concerning this clone: Other DNA sequences in the same sample also yield this CDR3. The chain is built from TRBV30 and TRBJ1-1; no clear D gene. Trimming removed 4 bases at V and 4 bases at J, with 7 bases between. The V gene's germline CDR1 is GTSNPN and CDR2 SVGIG (reference sequence). The CDR3 length is 11 residues. CDR3 amino acids: CAWIKVTEAFF. CDR3 DNA sequence: TGTGCCTGGATAAAGGTCACTGAAGCTTTCTTT.

V is TRBV5-1 and J is TRBJ1-2; D gene unclear. The germline V gene encodes CDR1 SGHRS and CDR2 YFSETQ. Trimming took 0 bases from V and 6 from J, leaving 12 bases between them. The CDR3 has 14 residues. CDR3 nucleotides: TGCGCCAGCAGCTTGGTTTCCGGGCTTCATGGCTACACCTTC. It translates to CASSLVSGLHGYTF. Full variable domain (outside the CDR3, taken from reference TRBV5-1 and TRBJ1-2): KAGVTQTPRYLIKTRGQQVTLSCSPISGHRSVSWYQQTPGQGLQFLFEYFSETQRNKGNFPGRFSGRQFSNSRSEMNVSTLELGDSALYLCASSLVSGLHGYTFGSGTRLTVV.

This clone was observed a few times. The chain recombines TRBV4-3 with TRBJ2-1; TRBD2 aligns across 7 bases. J gave up 8 bases and V 1 base, and 5 bases lay outside the gene matches. CDR1 is LGHNA, CDR2 YSLEER, per germline. The CDR3 is 14 amino acids. The CDR3 loop reads CASSQVAGEDEQFF. CDR3 bases: TGCGCCAGCAGCCAAGTTGCGGGGGAAGATGAGCAGTTCTTC.

V and J are TRBV7-8 and TRBJ1-1; 11 nucleotides line up with TRBD1. CDR1 is SGHVS and CDR2 is FQNEAQ in the germline V gene. The V segment lost 5 bases and the J segment 3 bases; nucleotides outside the gene matches: 8. The CDR3 runs to 16 residues. The CDR3 spells CASSLRDRGGDTEAFF. CDR3 bases: TGTGCCAGCAGCCTCCGGGACAGGGGGGGTGACACTGAAGCTTTCTTT.

The count of this clone is one. J is TRBJ2-1 and V is TRBV6-2 or TRBV6-3; the D is unclear. In germline, CDR1 is MNHEY, CDR2 SVGEGT. V lost 2 bases, J lost 6 bases, and 20 bases lay in between. This CDR3 region has 17 residues. DNA of the CDR3: TGTGCCAGCAGTTACGGGATGGACGTGACTGGTCGCAATGAGCAGTTCTTC. Translation: CASSYGMDVTGRNEQFF.

In its sample, this clone was seen a few times. The chain joins TRBV12-3 or TRBV12-4 to TRBJ1-2, with D uncertain. Trimming shortened V by 6 bases and J by 5 bases, and 13 bases separated the two germline ends. This CDR3 is 13 amino acids long. The CDR3 region is CASRETPAYGYTF. As DNA, the CDR3 is TGTGCCAGCAGAGAGACGCCAGCATATGGCTACACCTTC.

This clone was detected many times. The V call is TRBV9, the J call TRBJ2-3, with a possible D match to TRBD2 (5 bases). CDR3 length: 14 residues. V lost 6 bases and J lost 2, with 13 bases in between. Germline values: CDR1 SGDLS, CDR2 YYNGEE. This CDR3 is CASKPGVTTDTQYF. The DNA for the CDR3 is TGTGCCAGCAAGCCCGGGGTGACCACAGATACGCAGTATTTT.

The DNA for the CDR3 is TGTGCCAGCAGCGTCGGGTCAGGAGATAATGAAAAACTGTTTTTT. This translates into CASSVGSGDNEKLFF. J is TRBJ1-4 and V is TRBV9; D not certain. Trimming pared 2 bases from V and 4 bases from J, leaving 12 bases between. The CDR3 is made up of 15 amino acids. Germline CDR1 and CDR2: SGDLS and YYNGEE.

The V call is TRBV5-1, the J call TRBJ2-5; 9 bases align to TRBD1. Looked up from germline, CDR1 is SGHRS and CDR2 is YFSETQ. The length of the CDR3 is 14 residues. Trimming at V came to 3 bases and at J to 5 bases, leaving 5 bases not matched to a gene. The CDR3 is CASSSRDRVETQYF. The CDR3 DNA is TGCGCCAGCAGCTCCCGGGACAGGGTGGAGACCCAGTACTTC.

The chain carries TRBV6-2 or TRBV6-3 and TRBJ1-5, with a possible D match to TRBD1 (5 bases). The germline gives CDR1 MNHEY, CDR2 SVGEGT. The V and J ends lost 5 bases and 7 bases respectively, with 9 bases between them. The CDR3 runs to 12 residues. The CDR3 loop reads CASSQTVQPQHF. The DNA for the CDR3 is TGTGCCAGCAGTCAGACAGTGCAGCCCCAGCATTTT.

This chain uses TRBV11-2 with TRBJ2-3; D is possibly TRBD2 (6 bases). Germline V CDR1 and CDR2: SGHAT, FQNNGV. Trimming stripped 2 bases from V and 0 bases from J, with 18 bases between. The CDR3 totals 18 residues. The CDR3 DNA is TGTGCCAGCAGCTTATCGGAGCGGGCATGGACTAGCACAGATACGCAGTATTTT. Translation: CASSLSERAWTSTDTQYF.

The rearrangement uses TRBV7-7 and TRBJ2-1; TRBD2 is a possible D gene (5 bases). There are 15 residues in the CDR3. Trimming stripped 2 bases from V and 6 bases from J, with 14 bases between. Germline lookup yields CDR1 SSHAT and CDR2 FNYEAQ (reference sequence). The CDR3 region is CASSLNGREGNEQFF. The CDR3 bases are TGTGCCAGCAGCTTAAATGGGCGAGAGGGCAATGAGCAGTTCTTC. Full variable domain (outside the CDR3, taken from reference TRBV7-7 and TRBJ2-1): GAGVSQSPRYKVTKRGQDVTLRCDPISSHATLYWYQQALGQGPEFLTYFNYEAQPDKSGLPSDRFSAERPEGSISTLTIQRTEQRDSAMYRCASSLNGREGNEQFFGPGTRLTVL.

The rearrangement links TRBV19 to TRBJ1-1, with D hard to call. CDR3 size: 14 residues. V was pared by 7 bases and J by 0 bases, with 12 bases between. Germline-derived CDR1 and CDR2 are LNHDA and SQIVND (reference sequence). CDR3 protein: CASKLQAMNTEAFF. Written as DNA, the CDR3 is TGTGCCAGTAAACTCCAGGCGATGAACACTGAAGCTTTCTTT.

The CDR3 loop reads CASSLAVRANYGYTF. CDR3 DNA: TGTGCCAGCAGCTTAGCGGTCAGGGCTAACTATGGCTACACCTTC. The chain uses TRBV7-9 and TRBJ1-2; a weak D match, TRBD1 (5 bases). CDR1 is SEHNR and CDR2 is FQNEAQ in the germline V gene (reference sequence). V was cut by 0 bases and J by 0 bases, with 8 bases left in between. The CDR3 length is 15 residues.

The gene calls are TRBV10-1 and TRBJ2-7, with D possibly being TRBD1 or TRBD2 (5 bases each). This CDR3 is built from 13 residues. V was pared by 0 bases and J by 3 bases, with 6 bases between. CDR1 WNHNN and CDR2 SYGVQD come from the germline V gene (reference sequence). As DNA, the CDR3 is TGCGCCAGCAGTGAGTCGGGGGACTACGAGCAGTACTTC. Encoded protein: CASSESGDYEQYF.

The V and J genes are TRBV10-3 and TRBJ2-5; 8 bases fit TRBD1. The V gene's germline CDR1 is ENHRY and CDR2 SYGVKD. This CDR3 is built from 13 residues. After removal of 11 bases from V and 1 base from J, the junction contained 6 bases not matched to a gene. CDR3 region: CAAGGQAQETQYF. The CDR3 DNA reads as TGTGCCGCAGGGGGCCAGGCCCAAGAGACCCAGTACTTC.

This chain joins TRBV10-3 and TRBJ1-5, with D uncertain. Trimming pared 2 bases from V and 4 bases from J, leaving 3 bases between. There are 12 residues in the CDR3. In germline, CDR1 is ENHRY, CDR2 SYGVKD. Written as DNA, the CDR3 is TGTGCCATCAGTGAGACTAATCAGCCCCAGCATTTT. Amino acids: CAISETNQPQHF.

This chain uses TRBV27 with TRBJ2-7; D is ambiguous. Deletions cut 5 bases from V and 4 bases from J, with 18 bases between. The CDR3 sequence is 15 residues long. CDR1 is MNHEY, CDR2 SMNVEV, per germline (reference sequence). Here the CDR3 DNA reads TGTGCCAGCAGTACATACTTACAGAACTCTTACGAGCAGTACTTC. It translates to CASSTYLQNSYEQYF.

The chain joins TRBV6-2 or TRBV6-3 to TRBJ1-4; D not resolved. Germline V gives CDR1 MNHEY, CDR2 SVGEGT. Trimming pared 6 bases from V and 9 bases from J, leaving 8 bases between. CDR3 length equals 11 residues. CDR3 DNA sequence: TGTGCCAGCAGCCAATATCAAAAACTGTTTTTT. This gives the protein CASSQYQKLFF.

The chain employs TRBV25-1 and TRBJ2-7, with D possibly being TRBD1 (6 bases). Trimming shortened V by 4 bases and J by 0 bases, and 13 bases separated the two germline ends. The CDR3 is 15 amino acids. The germline V gene has CDR1 MGHDK and CDR2 SYGVNS. The CDR3 nucleotides read TGTGCCAGCAGTGTTACAGGGTCAATCTCCTACGAGCAGTACTTC. Translated, it gives CASSVTGSISYEQYF.